This is a list of T cell receptor beta chains from one sample in a study of blood T cell repertoires in COVID-19. Libraries were prepared by immunoSEQ multiplex PCR; TCRdb keeps only in-frame clonotypes and omits some of them. The sample lists around 41,000 clones, 90% seen once, with more than 5.5% in the top ten. Specimen: peripheral blood. The origin of the receptors is a human donor in a cohort sampled during active COVID-19. CDR3s include the opening cysteine and the closing phenylalanine or tryptophan. The order of the fields is clone size, V gene, D gene, J gene, CDR3 DNA, CDR3 protein. D genes are given only for firm matches. Clone size is given for some rows only: seen once, a few or many times, or a class if the clone is expanded.

abundance: NA; v_gene: TRBV6-1; d_gene: NA; j_gene: TRBJ1-2; CDR3nt: TGTGCCAGCATTGAACAGGTCGCCGGTTATGGCTACACCTTC; CDR3aa: CASIEQVAGYGYTF
abundance: NA; v_gene: TRBV4-1; d_gene: NA; j_gene: TRBJ1-2; CDR3nt: TGCGCCAGCAGCCCAGGGACTTCCCATTATGGCTACACCTTC; CDR3aa: CASSPGTSHYGYTF
abundance: NA; v_gene: TRBV23-1; d_gene: TRBD1; j_gene: TRBJ1-5; CDR3nt: TGCGCCAGCAGTCAACGCACCGGGGAACCAGGACAGGCATGCAATCAGCCCCAGCATTTT; CDR3aa: CASSQRTGEPGQACNQPQHF
abundance: NA; v_gene: TRBV5-1; d_gene: TRBD1; j_gene: TRBJ1-2; CDR3nt: TGCGCCAGCAGCTTTCAGGGGGAGTATGGCTACACCTTC; CDR3aa: CASSFQGEYGYTF
abundance: NA; v_gene: TRBV4-2; d_gene: NA; j_gene: TRBJ2-7; CDR3nt: TGTGCCAGCAGCCAAGACCCGAAATTTCAGTGGCAGAACTTC; CDR3aa: CASSQDPKFQWQNF
abundance: NA; v_gene: TRBV5-1; d_gene: TRBD2; j_gene: TRBJ2-1; CDR3nt: TGCGCCACCTCGGCGGTAGCGGGGGGGAGCAATGAGCAGTTCTTC; CDR3aa: CATSAVAGGSNEQFF
abundance: NA; v_gene: TRBV7-2; d_gene: TRBD2; j_gene: TRBJ2-7; CDR3nt: TGTGCCAGCAGCTTATATAGGACTAGCGGGGCCCCCTACGAGCAGTACTTC; CDR3aa: CASSLYRTSGAPYEQYF
abundance: NA; v_gene: TRBV28; d_gene: TRBD2; j_gene: TRBJ2-7; CDR3nt: TGTGCCAGGATACTAGCGGGACCCTTCTCCTACGAGCAGTACTTC; CDR3aa: CARILAGPFSYEQYF
abundance: once; v_gene: TRBV19; d_gene: NA; j_gene: TRBJ2-1; CDR3nt: TGTGCCAGTAGTATACGCGGCAGGGCCGATGAGCAGTTCTTC; CDR3aa: CASSIRGRADEQFF
abundance: NA; v_gene: TRBV29-1; d_gene: NA; j_gene: TRBJ2-5; CDR3nt: TGCAGCGTTATTACTAGCTCCCGGGAGACCCAGTACTTC; CDR3aa: CSVITSSRETQYF
abundance: NA; v_gene: TRBV28; d_gene: TRBD1; j_gene: TRBJ1-6; CDR3nt: TGTGCCAGTAGGACAGGGGGCGGTTTAGTCGGTAATTCACCCCTCCACTTT; CDR3aa: CASRTGGGLVGNSPLHF
abundance: NA; v_gene: TRBV3-1/TRBV3-2; d_gene: TRBD2; j_gene: TRBJ2-1; CDR3nt: TGTGCCAGCAGCCAAGTTAGCGGGAGTAACAATGAGCAGTTCTTC; CDR3aa: CASSQVSGSNNEQFF
abundance: NA; v_gene: TRBV5-1; d_gene: TRBD1; j_gene: TRBJ2-4; CDR3nt: TGCGCCAGCAGCACGGGACAGGGTACCTTAGCCAAAAACATTCAGTACTTC; CDR3aa: CASSTGQGTLAKNIQYF
abundance: NA; v_gene: TRBV5-6; d_gene: TRBD2; j_gene: TRBJ2-2; CDR3nt: TGTGCCAGCAAAAGGACTAGCCTCGGGGAGCTGTTTTTT; CDR3aa: CASKRTSLGELFF
abundance: NA; v_gene: TRBV30; d_gene: NA; j_gene: TRBJ1-4; CDR3nt: TGTGCCTGGAGTCCCAGTGAGGGTTGGGAAAAACTGTTTTTT; CDR3aa: CAWSPSEGWEKLFF
abundance: NA; v_gene: TRBV27; d_gene: TRBD1; j_gene: TRBJ1-2; CDR3nt: TGTGCCAGCTCCGCCCTTGACAGGGATTTGGATGGCTACACCTTC; CDR3aa: CASSALDRDLDGYTF
abundance: NA; v_gene: TRBV2; d_gene: TRBD1; j_gene: TRBJ1-5; CDR3nt: TGTGCCAGCAGTGACCGGACAGGGGGCCAGCCCCAGCATTTT; CDR3aa: CASSDRTGGQPQHF
abundance: NA; v_gene: TRBV19; d_gene: NA; j_gene: TRBJ2-1; CDR3nt: TGTGCCAGTAGTATTATAGGGAGTGGGGAGCAGTTCTTC; CDR3aa: CASSIIGSGEQFF
abundance: NA; v_gene: TRBV30; d_gene: NA; j_gene: TRBJ1-5; CDR3nt: TGTGCCTGGACTAATACGGGACTGACTAATCAGCCCCAGCATTTT; CDR3aa: CAWTNTGLTNQPQHF
abundance: few; v_gene: TRBV4-3; d_gene: NA; j_gene: TRBJ1-4; CDR3nt: TGCGCCAGCAGCCAAGATACAGGGTTAGGCTTTGATGAAAAACTGTTTTTT; CDR3aa: CASSQDTGLGFDEKLFF
abundance: NA; v_gene: TRBV19; d_gene: TRBD2; j_gene: TRBJ2-4; CDR3nt: TGTGCCAGTAGTTCAATGGGGGGAGGGATAAAAAACATTCAGTACTTC; CDR3aa: CASSSMGGGIKNIQYF
abundance: NA; v_gene: TRBV11-3; d_gene: TRBD1; j_gene: TRBJ2-3; CDR3nt: TGTGCCAGCAGCCGGGGACAGAGCGAAAGCACAGATACGCAGTATTTT; CDR3aa: CASSRGQSESTDTQYF